Following are 10 T cell receptor beta chains from one sample sequenced in a study of beta chain features in type 1 diabetes. Of the isolated RNA, all was reverse transcribed, and so the sequenced material was expressed TCRB transcripts. This table comes from immunoSEQ multiplex PCR, and its TCRdb copy is limited to in-frame clones, with some not included. The sample contains more than 120,000 clones, about 10% of which appear only once. Specimen: naive CD4+ T cells from blood. Receptors originate from a young man in good health.

V and J are TRBV7-9 and TRBJ2-7; TRBD1 agrees at 11 bases. V was pared by 5 bases and J by 3 bases, with 6 bases of the junction left unmatched. The CDR3 is made up of 15 amino acids. In germline, CDR1 is SEHNR, CDR2 FQNEAQ (reference sequence). In nucleotides, the CDR3 is TGTGCCAGCAGCCCCCGGACAGGGGGCTTCTACGAGCAGTACTTC. Its protein is CASSPRTGGFYEQYF.

This chain uses TRBV5-1 with TRBJ2-7; maybe TRBD1 (6 bases). Germline V gene sequence: CDR1 SGHRS, CDR2 YFSETQ. Trimming removed 4 bases at V and 2 bases at J, with 13 bases between. CDR3 length: 14 residues. The CDR3 nucleotides read TGCGCCAGCAGCAAGGGGGACGCCACCTACGAGCAGTACTTC. Its protein is CASSKGDATYEQYF.

The DNA of the CDR3 is TGTGCCAGCTCACCAGGCGCGGAAGCCTACGAGCAGTACTTC. Its translation: CASSPGAEAYEQYF. The chain couples TRBV18 to TRBJ2-7; no clear D. This CDR3 contains 14 residues. V was shortened by 2 bases and J by 2 bases, with 10 bases between the two germline ends. The germline CDR1 and CDR2 sequences are KGHSH and LQKENI.

This clone occurred a few times. The chain uses TRBV9 and TRBJ2-3; TRBD2 matches 9 bases. Looked up from germline, CDR1 is SGDLS and CDR2 is YYNGEE. V trimming: 3 bases; J trimming: 2 bases; junction bases outside the gene matches: 7. This CDR3 is built from 16 residues. This chain's CDR3 is CASSGKGLALTDTQYF. CDR3 coding DNA: TGTGCCAGCAGCGGGAAGGGACTAGCTCTCACAGATACGCAGTATTTT.

This clone has only a few counts. J is TRBJ2-7 and V is TRBV18; perhaps TRBD1 as D (5 bases). The germline V and J ends were trimmed by 3 bases and 6 bases, with 15 bases remaining between them. Germline-derived CDR1 and CDR2 are KGHSH and LQKENI. CDR3 length: 14 amino acids. The CDR3 region has the DNA TGTGCCAGCTCACCCGTCAACACCGACAGCGAGCAGTACTTC. Encoded protein: CASSPVNTDSEQYF.

V gene TRBV4-1 combines with J gene TRBJ1-1, with D maybe TRBD1 (5 bases). Germline V gene lookup returns CDR1 MGHRA and CDR2 YSYEKL. This CDR3 contains 16 residues. The V gene lost 0 bases and the J gene lost 1 base, with 12 bases spanning the gap. The CDR3 region has the DNA TGCGCCAGCAGCCAAGAGGGGAACAGGAAGAACACTGAAGCTTTCTTT. Its protein is CASSQEGNRKNTEAFF.

This sequence joins TRBV2 and TRBJ2-5, with 7 bases aligning to TRBD1. The CDR3 contains 14 residues. Trimming removed 7 bases from V and 5 bases from J; junction bases left unmatched: 10. Germline loops: CDR1 SNHLY, CDR2 FYNNEI. The DNA of the CDR3 is TGTGCCAGCACTATAGACAGGGTGACGGAGACCCAGTACTTC. It codes for CASTIDRVTETQYF.

The chain recombines TRBV7-6 with TRBJ2-5, with D possibly being TRBD2 (6 bases). V dropped 5 bases and J dropped 0 bases, with 13 bases sitting between them. CDR3 size: 15 residues. Germline V gene sequence: CDR1 SGHVS, CDR2 FNYEAQ. As DNA, the CDR3 is TGTGCCAGCAGCCGGCGGGCGGGGTACCAAGAGACCCAGTACTTC. Residues: CASSRRAGYQETQYF. Full variable domain (missing parts from reference TRBV7-6 and TRBJ2-5): GAGVSQSPRYKVTKRGQDVALRCDPISGHVSLYWYRQALGQGPEFLTYFNYEAQQDKSGLPNDRFSAERPEGSISTLTIQRTEQRDSAMYRCASSRRAGYQETQYFGPGTRLLVL.

Concerning this clone itself: The sample carries other DNA sequences with the same CDR3. This sequence joins TRBV2 and TRBJ1-1; TRBD1 matches 7 bases. The CDR3 sequence is 13 residues long. Germline V CDR1 and CDR2: SNHLY, FYNNEI. J gave up 1 base and V 4 bases, and 0 bases lay outside the gene matches. The CDR3 loop is CASSGQGNTEAFF. CDR3 bases: TGTGCCAGCAGTGGACAGGGGAACACTGAAGCTTTCTTT. The whole variable domain, remainder taken from reference TRBV2 and TRBJ1-1, is EPEVTQTPSHQVTQMGQEVILRCVPISNHLYFYWYRQILGQKVEFLVSFYNNEISEKSEIFDDQFSVERPDGSNFTLKIRSTKLEDSAMYFCASSGQGNTEAFFGQGTRLTVV.

Many counts were recorded for this clone. The rearrangement uses TRBV5-1 and TRBJ2-1; possibly TRBD2 for D (6 bases). The germline CDR1 and CDR2 sequences are SGHRS and YFSETQ. The length of the CDR3 is 13 residues. V was cut by 2 bases and J by 6 bases, with 9 bases left in between. For the CDR3, the DNA is TGCGCCAGCAGCTTTGCGGGGATCAATGAGCAGTTCTTC. This gives the protein CASSFAGINEQFF.